This T cell receptor (beta chain) emerged from a study of T-cell memory formation after mild COVID-19. TCRdb re-called the 5' RACE reads through MiXCR, storing one row per CDR3 protein. This sample has fewer than 400,000 distinct CDR3 sequences, with roughly 15% found just once. What was sequenced was PBMCs or a T cell subset sorted from them (not recorded which). The sequence was collected from a man younger than 35 who had mild COVID-19 (a few samples of this study predate the infection). Cell type and time point are not known.

The CDR3 region is CASSSVGAAKNIQYF. CDR3 nucleotides: TGTGCCAGCAGCTCGGTGGGCGCAGCCAAAAACATTCAGTACTTC. The genes are TRBV7-9 and TRBJ2-4; D gene ambiguous. CDR1 SEHNR and CDR2 FQNEAQ come from the germline V gene (reference sequence). The CDR3 contains 15 residues. The V end lost 4 bases, the J end lost 0 bases, and 10 bases lay between the germline ends.